Given below is one T cell receptor beta chain in context. The CDR3 is made up of 15 amino acids. V trimming: 0 bases; J trimming: 7 bases; junction bases outside the gene matches: 4. Germline V gene lookup returns CDR1 SGHTA and CDR2 FQGNSA. Libraries were prepared by immunoSEQ multiplex PCR; TCRdb keeps only in-frame clonotypes and omits some of them. Found here are a few million clones, approximately 93% of them singletons; the top ten hold about 0.39%. The data derive from a study of shared clonotypes between healthy human individuals. Sequences were obtained from naive CD4+ T cells from PBMCs. Subset defined: CD45RA+ positively selected. The clonotype originates from a man aged 18-30 years in good health. Some clones in this sample may be carry-over from other donors' samples. This sequence joins TRBV7-2 and TRBJ1-5; 9 nucleotides match TRBD1. CDR3 bases: TGTGCCAGCAGCTTAGCCGGGACAGGGAGCCAGCCCCAGCATTTT. Translated: CASSLAGTGSQPQHF. Full variable domain (missing parts from reference TRBV7-2 and TRBJ1-5): GAGVSQSPSNKVTEKGKDVELRCDPISGHTALYWYRQSLGQGLEFLIYFQGNSAPDKSGLPSDRFSAERTGGSVSTLTIQRTQQEDSAVYLCASSLAGTGSQPQHFGDGTRLSIL.